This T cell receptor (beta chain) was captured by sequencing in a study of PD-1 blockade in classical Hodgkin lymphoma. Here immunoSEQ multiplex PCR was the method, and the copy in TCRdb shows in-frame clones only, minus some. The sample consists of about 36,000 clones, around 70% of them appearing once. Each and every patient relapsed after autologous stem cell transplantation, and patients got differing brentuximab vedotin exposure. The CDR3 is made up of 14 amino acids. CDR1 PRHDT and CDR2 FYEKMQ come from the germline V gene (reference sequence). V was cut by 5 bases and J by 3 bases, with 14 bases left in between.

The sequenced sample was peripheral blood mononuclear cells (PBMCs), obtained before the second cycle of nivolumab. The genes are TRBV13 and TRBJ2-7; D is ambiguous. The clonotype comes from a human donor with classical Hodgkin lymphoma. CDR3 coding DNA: TGTGCCAGCAGCGATAGCCGAAAGAACTACGAGCAGTACTTC. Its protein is CASSDSRKNYEQYF.